What follows are 13 T cell receptor beta chains derived from one specimen sequenced in a study of OX40 agonist ivuxolimab in advanced cancers. Only in-frame clones appear in the TCRdb table, and some are missing; sequencing was by immunoSEQ multiplex PCR. The repertoire includes 70,000 or so clones, less than 85% of them detected once, and approximately 4.3% sits in the top ten. The specimen comprised CD4+ or CD8+ T cells sorted from blood, sampled in a trial of the OX40 agonist ivuxolimab. The receptor source for this set is an adult with an advanced solid tumor such as melanoma, head and neck, liver or kidney cancer.

This clone was observed a handful of times. The chain uses TRBV7-2 and TRBJ2-3; no clear D. Trimming left V 5 bases short and J 1 base short, with 13 bases between. CDR1 is SGHTA, CDR2 FQGNSA, per germline. This CDR3 has 15 amino acids. For the CDR3, the DNA is TGTGCCAGCAGCGCGGAAAGGTGGGGCACAGATACGCAGTATTTT. Translated: CASSAERWGTDTQYF. The full variable domain, its missing parts supplied by reference TRBV7-2 and TRBJ2-3, is GAGVSQSPSNKVTEKGKDVELRCDPISGHTALYWYRQSLGQGLEFLIYFQGNSAPDKSGLPSDRFSAERTGGSVSTLTIQRTQQEDSAVYLCASSAERWGTDTQYFGPGTRLTVL.

The chain recombines TRBV9 with TRBJ1-3; 8 bases match TRBD1. Germline CDR1 SGDLS, CDR2 YYNGEE. J gave up 1 base and V 4 bases, and 10 bases lay outside the gene matches. CDR3 length: 17 residues. The CDR3 DNA is TGTGCCAGCAGCTTAGACAGGGGCCTTTATTCTGGAAACACCATATATTTT. Protein product: CASSLDRGLYSGNTIYF.

The rearrangement uses TRBV4-1 and TRBJ2-7; D possibly corresponds to TRBD2 (7 bases). This CDR3 has 14 residues. V was pared by 2 bases and J by 3 bases, with 11 bases between. CDR1 and CDR2 (germline): MGHRA, YSYEKL. The CDR3 coding sequence is TGCGCCAGCAGCCAATGGGAGGGGGGCTACGAGCAGTACTTC. This codes for CASSQWEGGYEQYF.

This rearrangement joins TRBV28 to TRBJ2-4; weak D call: TRBD2 (5 bases). V gave up 7 bases and J gave up 0 bases, with 13 bases separating them. The CDR3 is 15 residues long. CDR1 and CDR2 (germline): MDHEN, SYDVKM. CDR3 bases: TGTGCCAGCACCCCCGGGGATTTAGCCAAAAACATTCAGTACTTC. Protein: CASTPGDLAKNIQYF.

V is TRBV6-1 and J is TRBJ2-2; no firm D call. Germline CDR1 reads MNHNS; CDR2 reads SASEGT. Trimming removed 7 bases at V and 0 bases at J, with 0 bases between. The CDR3 extends over 11 amino acids. The CDR3 loop reads CASTNTGELFF. In DNA, the CDR3 is TGTGCCAGCACGAACACCGGGGAGCTGTTTTTT.

The chain employs TRBV25-1 and TRBJ1-1; TRBD1 matches at 7 bases. The V gene's germline CDR1 is MGHDK and CDR2 SYGVNS. The junction had 15 bases not matched to a gene; V was cut back by 3 bases and J by 5 bases. The CDR3 has 17 residues. DNA of the CDR3: TGTGCCAGCAGTGACTTAAGAGGAGGGGGCGAAAGGACTGAAGCTTTCTTT. It yields the protein CASSDLRGGGERTEAFF.

The chain employs TRBV6-1 and TRBJ2-5; TRBD1 aligns across 7 bases. This CDR3 is built from 15 residues. Trimming removed 6 bases from V and 5 bases from J; junction bases left unmatched: 12. Germline values: CDR1 MNHNS, CDR2 SASEGT. CDR3 loop: CASRSTGVRSETQYF. The CDR3 nucleotides are TGTGCCAGCAGAAGTACAGGGGTACGTTCTGAGACCCAGTACTTC.

The chain is built from TRBV6-5 and TRBJ2-7; D is possibly TRBD2 (6 bases). The germline V and J ends were trimmed by 6 bases and 2 bases, with 8 bases remaining between them. CDR3 length: 12 amino acids. The V gene's germline CDR1 is MNHEY and CDR2 SVGAGI. This CDR3 reads CASRGGTYEQYF. The CDR3 DNA sequence: TGTGCCAGCAGGGGGGGAACCTACGAGCAGTACTTC.

The chain has TRBV2 and TRBJ2-2; no reliable D call. V lost 6 bases, J lost 3 bases, and 14 bases lay in between. The CDR3 covers 15 residues. The V gene's germline CDR1 is SNHLY and CDR2 FYNNEI. CDR3 nucleotide sequence: TGTGCCAGCAGCGCCAGGCGGCGTGACACCGGGGAGCTGTTTTTT. The encoded protein is CASSARRRDTGELFF.

The CDR3 region is CAISEPGLAGSSYNEQFF. The CDR3 DNA follows: TGTGCCATCAGTGAGCCCGGACTAGCGGGTAGCTCCTACAATGAGCAGTTCTTC. The rearrangement uses TRBV10-3 and TRBJ2-1; 11 bases are a match to TRBD2. The germline V gene encodes CDR1 ENHRY and CDR2 SYGVKD. Unmatched junction bases numbered 6, after V lost 2 bases and J lost 0 bases. The CDR3 loop spans 18 amino acids.

For the CDR3, the DNA is TGTGCCAGCAGCACAGGGGTTGAGCAGTTCTTC. Translating gives CASSTGVEQFF. This chain uses TRBV7-6 with TRBJ2-1; 7 positions agree with TRBD1. The length of the CDR3 is 11 residues. Germline values: CDR1 SGHVS, CDR2 FNYEAQ. Germline trimming cut 5 bases from V and 9 bases from J; bases unmatched to any gene: 1.

The chain employs TRBV9 and TRBJ2-5; D might be TRBD1 (5 bases). This CDR3 has 19 amino acids. Germline loops: CDR1 SGDLS, CDR2 YYNGEE. Trimming took off 0 bases at V and 5 bases at J, with 26 bases between the two ends. The CDR3 region has the DNA TGTGCCAGCAGCGTAGTCCCTCAGGCCCGAGGCAGGGATTGGGAGACCCAGTACTTC. This translates into CASSVVPQARGRDWETQYF.

The chain uses TRBV7-2 and TRBJ2-7; TRBD2 agrees at 7 bases. The length of the CDR3 is 15 residues. CDR1 SGHTA and CDR2 FQGNSA come from the germline V gene. V trimming: 2 bases; J trimming: 3 bases; junction bases outside the gene matches: 7. In DNA form, the CDR3 reads TGTGCCAGCAGCTTATCCACCACGGGGGGCTACGAGCAGTACTTC. Protein: CASSLSTTGGYEQYF.